One T cell receptor (beta chain) is described in this entry. This sample is part of a study of CD8 T cells in Susac syndrome. Random hexamers primed reverse transcription of 0.5 to 1 ug RNA. TCRdb passed the immunoSEQ multiplex PCR reads through MiXCR, listing each CDR3 protein once. This table has approximately 49,000 distinct CDR3 sequences, 85% to 95% appearing once. CDR3 length: 15 amino acids. CDR1 DFQATT and CDR2 SNEGSKA come from the germline V gene (reference sequence). V was trimmed by 3 bases and J by 4 bases, leaving 15 bases between them. The receptor was derived from a human donor with Susac syndrome. The specimen sequenced was CD8+ T cells from PBMCs. The chain combines TRBV20-1 with TRBJ1-4, with D possibly being TRBD1 (5 bases). CDR3 protein: CSASSPTDFNEKLFF. CDR3 DNA sequence: TGCAGTGCTAGCTCACCGACAGACTTTAATGAAAAACTGTTTTTT.